This entry features one TCR beta chain sequence. The data were produced by immunoSEQ multiplex PCR, yet TCRdb's version contains in-frame clones alone and is incomplete. The table lists 300,000 to 350,000 clones, 91% of them singletons. The data derive from a study of blood T cell repertoires in COVID-19. Per germline, CDR1 MGHRA and CDR2 YSYEKL. This CDR3 is 16 amino acids long. V lost 4 bases, J lost 7 bases, and 7 bases stayed unmatched. The chain combines TRBV4-1 with TRBJ2-1; 13 nucleotides agree with TRBD2. The TCR was taken from a woman aged 18-30 years who had recovered from COVID-19. The sequencing sample was made of peripheral blood. The CDR3: CASSRTGTSGDNEQFF. In DNA, the CDR3 is TGCGCCAGCAGCCGAACCGGGACTAGCGGGGATAATGAGCAGTTCTTC.